The 17 T cell receptor beta chains given below trace back to one sample, sequenced in a study of cytomegalovirus exposure and HLA in healthy donors. Researchers ran the PCR with 60 Vbeta and 13 Jbeta primers. Method: immunoSEQ multiplex PCR; TCRdb's copy keeps in-frame clones and lacks some. The sample has some 140,000 clones, about 80% seen once; the top ten hold 1% to 1.5%. Sample: PBMCs. The receptors were gathered from a male donor in good health and CMV-seropositive.

The chain uses TRBV10-2 and TRBJ2-3, with TRBD2 matching 9 bases. Unmatched junction bases numbered 5, after V lost 6 bases and J lost 4 bases. The CDR3 extends over 14 amino acids. Germline assignment: CDR1 WSHSY and CDR2 SAAADI. The CDR3 bases are TGCGCCAGCAGCCCTAGCGGGGCCTCAGATACGCAGTATTTT. This translates into CASSPSGASDTQYF.

This clone was recorded only once. The CDR3 spells CASSSYLDYGYTF. DNA for the CDR3: TGCGCCAGCAGCTCATACTTGGACTATGGCTACACCTTC. The chain uses TRBV5-1 and TRBJ1-2, with D unresolved. The CDR3 has 13 amino acids. Germline assignment: CDR1 SGHRS and CDR2 YFSETQ. V lost 3 bases and J 3 bases, leaving 9 bases between the germline ends. Full variable domain (remainder filled in from reference TRBV5-1 and TRBJ1-2): KAGVTQTPRYLIKTRGQQVTLSCSPISGHRSVSWYQQTPGQGLQFLFEYFSETQRNKGNFPGRFSGRQFSNSRSEMNVSTLELGDSALYLCASSSYLDYGYTFGSGTRLTVV.

The rearrangement links TRBV7-9 to TRBJ2-5; D gene unclear. Gene TRBJ2-7 matches the end of the DNA better, so the J call may be wrong. CDR1 and CDR2 from the germline V gene are SEHNR and FQNEAQ (reference sequence). This CDR3 spans 12 amino acids. CDR3 in DNA: TGTGCCAGCAGCCCCTCCTCCTACGAGCAGTACTTC. Protein: CASSPSSYEQYF.

The rearrangement links TRBV29-1 to TRBJ1-1, with a possible D match to TRBD1 (6 bases). Germline loops: CDR1 SQVTM, CDR2 ANQGSEA. The CDR3 loop spans 13 amino acids. The V end was cut by 7 bases, the J end by 12 bases, with 24 bases between. The CDR3 loop is CSAGEGVNLKPFF. In DNA form, the CDR3 reads TGCAGCGCCGGAGAGGGGGTTAACTTGAAACCTTTCTTT.

V is TRBV5-4 and J is TRBJ2-3, with 7 bases matching TRBD2. V dropped 6 bases and J dropped 1; count of bases not matched to a gene: 5. CDR1 and CDR2 from the germline V gene are SGHNT and YYREEE (reference sequence). The CDR3 contains 14 residues. CDR3 DNA sequence: TGTGCCAGCACCCTTACTAGCGGCACAGATACGCAGTATTTT. Encoded protein: CASTLTSGTDTQYF.

The chain has TRBV9 and TRBJ2-2; a possible D gene is TRBD2 (6 bases). This CDR3 is 15 amino acids long. Germline V lookup: CDR1 SGDLS, CDR2 YYNGEE. V was pared by 6 bases and J by 0 bases, with 12 bases between. The CDR3 sequence is CASTLGGPNTGELFF. The CDR3 bases are TGTGCCAGCACCCTCGGAGGGCCGAACACCGGGGAGCTGTTTTTT.

There are a few counts of this clone. J is TRBJ1-2 and V is TRBV12-5; 7 nucleotides align to TRBD1. Germline V gene lookup returns CDR1 LGHNT and CDR2 FRNRAP. CDR3 length equals 15 residues. V gave up 1 base and J gave up 8 bases; unmatched junction bases: 10. The CDR3 here is CASGLDPGQLGGYTF. Here the CDR3 DNA reads TGTGCTAGTGGTTTGGACCCGGGACAGCTCGGCGGCTACACCTTC.

This chain connects TRBV13 to TRBJ2-5; 12 bases agree with TRBD2. This CDR3 has 17 amino acids. The germline V gene has CDR1 PRHDT and CDR2 FYEKMQ (reference sequence). V was clipped by 2 bases and J by 5 bases; unmatched bases: 9. The CDR3 here is CASSLLAGGSYMETQYF. In DNA, the CDR3 is TGTGCCAGCAGCTTACTAGCGGGAGGGTCTTATATGGAGACCCAGTACTTC. Variable domain in full (rest from reference TRBV13 and TRBJ2-5): AAGVIQSPRHLIKEKRETATLKCYPIPRHDTVYWYQQGPGQDPQFLISFYEKMQSDKGSIPDRFSAQQFSDYHSELNMSSLELGDSALYFCASSLLAGGSYMETQYFGPGTRLLVL.

The table lists this clone with a few counts. The rearrangement joins TRBV9 to TRBJ1-2, with a possible D match to TRBD1 (6 bases). This CDR3 has 15 residues. With 3 bases removed from V and 4 bases from J, the gap between germline ends came to 16 bases. In germline, CDR1 is SGDLS, CDR2 YYNGEE. CDR3 sequence (DNA): TGTGCCAGCAGCGCTAGCTGGGACACTGGCTATGGCTACACCTTC. Translating it yields CASSASWDTGYGYTF.

The CDR3 bases are TGTGCCGTCGGAGGGGAGCAGTACTTC. Translation: CAVGGEQYF. This chain uses TRBV7-9 with TRBJ2-7; TRBD2 might be the D (6 bases). Trimming removed 11 bases from V and 7 bases from J, with 9 bases in between. Germline CDR1 is SEHNR and CDR2 is FQNEAQ (reference sequence). The CDR3 runs to 9 residues.

The chain uses TRBV5-8 and TRBJ1-5; D is unclear. The CDR3 is 14 amino acids. Germline V gene lookup returns CDR1 SGHTS and CDR2 YDEGEE. The V end was cut by 0 bases, the J end by 6 bases, with 10 bases between. CDR3 in amino acids: CASSLARGSQPQHF. The CDR3 DNA is TGTGCCAGCAGCTTGGCTAGAGGGAGTCAGCCCCAGCATTTT.

The rearrangement uses TRBV2 and TRBJ2-1; 8 bases fit TRBD1. J was trimmed by 0 bases and V by 6 bases; bases with no gene match: 4. Per the germline V gene, CDR1 is SNHLY and CDR2 is FYNNEI. This CDR3 region has 15 residues. CDR3 region: CASRPTGGSYNEQFF. As DNA, the CDR3 is TGTGCCAGCAGGCCCACAGGGGGCTCCTACAATGAGCAGTTCTTC.

The chain couples TRBV7-2 to TRBJ2-7; TRBD2 is a possible D gene (6 bases). From germline, CDR1 is SGHTA and CDR2 FQGNSA. The V and J ends lost 0 bases and 5 bases respectively, with 8 bases between them. The CDR3 has 13 residues. The CDR3 loop is CASSLARLDEQYF. CDR3 coding DNA: TGTGCCAGCAGCTTAGCTAGACTAGACGAGCAGTACTTC. The full variable domain, completed using reference TRBV7-2 and TRBJ2-7, is GAGVSQSPSNKVTEKGKDVELRCDPISGHTALYWYRQSLGQGLEFLIYFQGNSAPDKSGLPSDRFSAERTGGSVSTLTIQRTQQEDSAVYLCASSLARLDEQYFGPGTRLTVT.

The chain joins TRBV28 to TRBJ1-1; no clear D gene. Germline V lookup: CDR1 MDHEN, CDR2 SYDVKM. This CDR3 contains 15 residues. V was cut by 6 bases and J by 4 bases, with 18 bases left in between. In nucleotides, the CDR3 is TGTGCCAGCAGCCTCATCGGCGGGTCTGGCACTGAAGCTTTCTTT. It encodes CASSLIGGSGTEAFF. The whole variable domain, remainder taken from reference TRBV28 and TRBJ1-1, is DVKVTQSSRYLVKRTGEKVFLECVQDMDHENMFWYRQDPGLGLRLIYFSYDVKMKEKGDIPEGYSVSREKKERFSLILESASTNQTSMYLCASSLIGGSGTEAFFGQGTRLTVV.

Here the CDR3 reads CASSQDRKREGGTQYF. CDR3 coding DNA: TGCGCCAGCAGCCAAGATCGAAAGCGGGAGGGGGGTACGCAGTATTTT. The chain combines TRBV4-1 with TRBJ2-3, with 10 bases that match TRBD2. There are 16 residues in the CDR3. V lost 0 bases and J lost 8; bases outside the gene matches: 8. CDR1 and CDR2 (germline): MGHRA, YSYEKL.

The CDR3: CASGLWDYYNEQFF. The CDR3, as DNA: TGTGCTAGTGGTTTATGGGACTACTACAATGAGCAGTTCTTC. The genes are TRBV12-5 and TRBJ2-1; 7 bases line up with TRBD2. The CDR3 is 14 residues long. Unmatched junction bases numbered 2, after V lost 3 bases and J lost 3 bases. Germline loops: CDR1 LGHNT, CDR2 FRNRAP. Filled out from reference TRBV12-5 and TRBJ2-1, the complete variable domain reads DARVTQTPRHKVTEMGQEVTMRCQPILGHNTVFWYRQTMMQGLELLAYFRNRAPLDDSGMPKDRFSAEMPDATLATLKIQPSEPRDSAVYFCASGLWDYYNEQFFGPGTRLTVL.

This sequence joins TRBV13 and TRBJ1-3; the D gene is possibly TRBD1 (5 bases). V gave up 4 bases and J gave up 0 bases, with 13 bases separating them. This CDR3 region has 16 residues. Germline loops: CDR1 PRHDT, CDR2 FYEKMQ (reference sequence). Here the CDR3 reads CASSSTGLLSGNTIYF. The CDR3 coding sequence is TGTGCCAGCAGCTCCACGGGACTCCTCTCTGGAAACACCATATATTTT.